The 30 T cell receptor beta chains listed next were all sequenced from one sample in a study of cytomegalovirus exposure and HLA in healthy donors. In the PCR, 60 Vbeta and 13 Jbeta primers were used. Assay used: immunoSEQ multiplex PCR; TCRdb lists only in-frame clones, some missing. The profile shows 60,000 to 95,000 clones, 84% of them singletons. Specimen: PBMCs. The receptors shown here come from a man between 65 and 85 years old in good health and CMV-seropositive.

The rearrangement links TRBV12-5 to TRBJ2-2, with TRBD2 as a possible D gene (5 bases). The CDR3 runs 13 residues. V gave up 4 bases and J gave up 5 bases, with 8 bases separating them. Germline lookup yields CDR1 LGHNT and CDR2 FRNRAP. The CDR3 here is CASGSRGTGELFF. Here the CDR3 DNA reads TGTGCTAGTGGTTCCCGGGGAACCGGGGAGCTGTTTTTT.

This chain connects TRBV4-3 to TRBJ1-5; no reliable D call. This CDR3 is built from 17 residues. CDR1 and CDR2 (germline): LGHNA, YSLEER. V was clipped by 0 bases and J by 0 bases, with 12 bases between them. CDR3 DNA sequence: TGCGCCAGCAGCCAAGATTTCCAGGAACTTAGCAATCAGCCCCAGCATTTT. Its translation: CASSQDFQELSNQPQHF.

V usage is TRBV6-1 and J usage is TRBJ1-4, with D perhaps matching TRBD1 (5 bases). Germline loops: CDR1 MNHNS, CDR2 SASEGT. V was clipped by 4 bases and J by 0 bases, with 9 bases between them. CDR3 length: 15 amino acids. CDR3: CASSAGHSTNEKLFF. The DNA of the CDR3 is TGTGCCAGCAGTGCTGGACACTCAACTAATGAAAAACTGTTTTTT.

The chain couples TRBV5-4 to TRBJ2-1; 9 positions match TRBD2. The J segment lost 8 bases and the V segment lost 5 bases, leaving 8 bases of the junction unmatched. Germline CDR1 and CDR2: SGHNT and YYREEE (reference sequence). There are 14 residues in the CDR3. CDR3 DNA sequence: TGTGCCAGCAGTCGCGGGGGGGCCATCGATGAGCAGTTCTTC. Translating gives CASSRGGAIDEQFF.

The V and J genes are TRBV5-6 and TRBJ2-5, with D perhaps matching TRBD2 (7 bases). Germline CDR1 and CDR2: SGHDT and YYEEEE. This CDR3 has 14 amino acids. The ends were cut back, 4 bases at V and 3 bases at J, with 13 bases in the middle. The CDR3 here is CASSPPGGEETQYF. CDR3 nucleotides: TGTGCCAGCAGCCCCCCGGGGGGCGAAGAGACCCAGTACTTC.

The rearrangement joins TRBV7-2 to TRBJ2-1, with D unresolved. This CDR3 has 12 amino acids. CDR1 SGHTA and CDR2 FQGNSA come from the germline V gene. Trimming cost V 3 bases and J 10 bases, with 10 bases left between them. CDR3 in amino acids: CASSLTRVEQFF. The CDR3 bases are TGTGCCAGCAGCTTGACCCGGGTCGAGCAGTTCTTC.

The gene calls are TRBV28 and TRBJ2-7; no reliable D call. CDR3 length equals 14 residues. V was clipped by 5 bases and J by 3 bases, with 14 bases between them. Germline loops: CDR1 MDHEN, CDR2 SYDVKM. In DNA form, the CDR3 reads TGTGCCAGCAGTGTTGACATGGCCCACTACGAGCAGTACTTC. The encoded protein is CASSVDMAHYEQYF.

This clone was picked up one time. The V and J genes are TRBV18 and TRBJ2-5; possibly TRBD2 for D (5 bases). Trimming took off 2 bases at V and 3 bases at J, with 16 bases between the two ends. The CDR3 covers 16 residues. Germline V lookup: CDR1 KGHSH, CDR2 LQKENI. The CDR3 protein is CASSPMGSRREETQYF. CDR3 bases: TGTGCCAGCTCACCAATGGGAAGTCGGCGGGAAGAGACCCAGTACTTC.

This chain uses TRBV5-1 with TRBJ2-7; 9 positions agree with TRBD1. Germline lookup yields CDR1 SGHRS and CDR2 YFSETQ. CDR3 length: 14 residues. The junction had 6 bases not matched to a gene; V was cut back by 5 bases and J by 3 bases. Here the CDR3 reads CASRSTGGGYEQYF. The CDR3 DNA reads TGCGCCAGCAGGTCTACAGGGGGCGGCTACGAGCAGTACTTC.

The rearrangement uses TRBV19 and TRBJ2-5; no definite D call. Between the trimmed V and J ends, which lost 3 bases and 3 bases, there was a span of 8 bases. Germline CDR1 is LNHDA and CDR2 is SQIVND (reference sequence). The CDR3 totals 13 residues. As DNA, the CDR3 is TGTGCCAGTAGTATGGGCTATGAAGAGACCCAGTACTTC. Translation: CASSMGYEETQYF.

The rearrangement uses TRBV2 and TRBJ1-1, with 7 positions matching TRBD1. Trimming at V came to 7 bases and at J to 3 bases, leaving 8 bases not matched to a gene. CDR1 is SNHLY, CDR2 FYNNEI, per germline. There are 14 residues in the CDR3. CDR3 nucleotides: TGTGCCAGCACCCCCCGAACAGGGGACACTGAAGCTTTCTTT. This translates into CASTPRTGDTEAFF.

The V gene is TRBV7-6, the J gene TRBJ2-2, with 14 bases matching TRBD2. V lost 5 bases to trimming and J lost 4 bases; unmatched junction nucleotides: 6. Germline CDR1 and CDR2: SGHVS and FNYEAQ. This CDR3 has 17 residues. As DNA, the CDR3 is TGTGCCAGCAGCCCACCTGGGACTAGCGGGGGCACCGGGGAGCTGTTTTTT. This codes for CASSPPGTSGGTGELFF.

This chain joins TRBV6-5 and TRBJ2-3; D perhaps matches TRBD1 (6 bases). The germline V gene has CDR1 MNHEY and CDR2 SVGAGI. The CDR3 sequence is 11 residues long. V lost 5 bases to trimming and J lost 6 bases, with 6 bases between them. In nucleotides, the CDR3 is TGTGCCAGCAGTAGGGGGGATACGCAGTATTTT. This codes for CASSRGDTQYF.

The rearrangement links TRBV12-5 to TRBJ2-7; TRBD2 might be the D (6 bases). CDR1 LGHNT and CDR2 FRNRAP come from the germline V gene. Trimming stripped 6 bases from V and 0 bases from J, with 12 bases between. This CDR3 has 14 residues. The DNA for the CDR3 is TGTGCTAGTGGACCCCGGGGGAGCTCCTACGAGCAGTACTTC. This translates into CASGPRGSSYEQYF.

The rearrangement uses TRBV10-3 and TRBJ1-1, with D possibly TRBD1 on 5 matching bases. Germline CDR1 ENHRY, CDR2 SYGVKD. Trimming cost V 6 bases and J 7 bases, with 15 bases left between them. The CDR3 has 13 amino acids. The CDR3 DNA reads TGTGCCATCAGGGAGGGAGGGGCTGATGAAGCTTTCTTT. Encoded protein: CAIREGGADEAFF.

V is TRBV28 and J is TRBJ2-1; 11 nucleotides line up with TRBD2. With 5 bases clipped from V and 10 bases from J, the junction kept 22 bases outside the gene matches. The CDR3 runs 19 residues. Germline CDR1 reads MDHEN; CDR2 reads SYDVKM. The CDR3 is CASSPPRGHSGRGMSEQFF. The CDR3 DNA sequence: TGTGCCAGCAGTCCCCCCAGGGGCCATAGCGGGAGGGGAATGTCGGAGCAGTTCTTC.

V usage is TRBV6-6 and J usage is TRBJ2-2; 7 positions agree with TRBD1. The CDR3 sequence is 14 residues long. Trimming at V came to 5 bases and at J to 10 bases, leaving 10 bases not matched to a gene. Germline CDR1 and CDR2: MNHNY and SVGAGI (reference sequence). CDR3 bases: TGTGCCAGCAGTCGGGACAGTGGGCTCATGGAGCTGTTTTTT. It encodes CASSRDSGLMELFF.

V gene TRBV2 combines with J gene TRBJ1-5; 7 bases match TRBD1. The ends lost 6 bases at V and 6 bases at J; junction bases unmatched: 8. Per the germline V gene, CDR1 is SNHLY and CDR2 is FYNNEI. The CDR3 is 14 amino acids. In DNA, the CDR3 is TGTGCCAGCAGCGGGACAGAAGAAGTTCAGCCCCAGCATTTT. It encodes CASSGTEEVQPQHF.

The J gene is TRBJ2-1, the V gene TRBV29-1, with D unresolved. Germline V gene data show CDR1 as SQVTM and CDR2 as ANQGSEA. This CDR3 spans 14 amino acids. V lost 3 bases to trimming and J lost 5 bases, with 14 bases between them. DNA for the CDR3: TGCAGCGTTGAGCCTCCTGTGAGGAACAATGAGCAGTTCTTC. It is translated as CSVEPPVRNNEQFF.

This clone turned up a few times. The chain has TRBV6-1 and TRBJ2-2, with D hard to call. Per the germline V gene, CDR1 is MNHNS and CDR2 is SASEGT. Trimming removed 5 bases from V and 0 bases from J, with 4 bases in between. CDR3 length: 13 amino acids. In DNA, the CDR3 is TGTGCCAGCAGTCGTTCGAACACCGGGGAGCTGTTTTTT. It translates to CASSRSNTGELFF.

The chain combines TRBV5-1 with TRBJ1-2; 7 bases map to TRBD1. The J segment lost 5 bases and the V segment lost 2 bases, leaving 6 bases of the junction unmatched. This CDR3 contains 14 residues. CDR1 is SGHRS and CDR2 is YFSETQ in the germline V gene. This chain's CDR3 is CASSLGQAVYGYTF. In nucleotides, the CDR3 is TGCGCCAGCAGCTTAGGACAGGCGGTATATGGCTACACCTTC.

The V and J genes are TRBV28 and TRBJ2-2, with 9 bases aligning to TRBD2. Germline V CDR1 and CDR2: MDHEN, SYDVKM. CDR3 length equals 14 residues. The V and J ends lost 9 bases and 4 bases, in that order; junction bases with no gene match: 6. The CDR3 spells CASRAGGTTGELFF. Here the CDR3 DNA reads TGTGCCAGTAGGGCGGGGGGGACCACCGGGGAGCTGTTTTTT.

The chain uses TRBV19 and TRBJ1-1; D remains ambiguous. Between the trimmed V and J ends, which lost 5 bases and 6 bases, there was a span of 13 bases. Germline CDR1 LNHDA, CDR2 SQIVND (reference sequence). The CDR3 has 13 amino acids. The CDR3 DNA reads as TGTGCCAGTAGTCCGACTCCGGCCGCTGAAGCTTTCTTT. Translation gives CASSPTPAAEAFF.

In the case of this clone: The germline gene is not matched at one end of the junction; a read error may be the cause. The chain couples TRBV7-7 to TRBJ2-7; 10 nucleotides align to TRBD2. Germline V CDR1 and CDR2: SSHAT, FNYEAQ (reference sequence). There are 16 residues in the CDR3. CDR3 protein: CASSPGLAGVSYEQYF. The CDR3 DNA sequence: TGTGCTAGCAGCCCGGGGCTAGCGGGGGTCTCCTACGAGCAGTACTTC.

The gene calls are TRBV11-1 and TRBJ2-2; D gene unclear. The CDR3 has 15 amino acids. Germline values: CDR1 SGHAT, CDR2 FQDESV (reference sequence). The ends were cut back, 2 bases at V and 1 base at J, with 8 bases in the middle. CDR3 DNA sequence: TGTGCCAGCAGCTTAAATGAGCGGAACACCGGGGAGCTGTTTTTT. It yields the protein CASSLNERNTGELFF.

This sequence joins TRBV28 and TRBJ2-3; tentative D call: TRBD2 (5 bases). The V end was cut by 2 bases, the J end by 2 bases, with 8 bases between. Germline assignment: CDR1 MDHEN and CDR2 SYDVKM. CDR3 length equals 14 residues. This CDR3 reads CASSLERTTDTQYF. In DNA form, the CDR3 reads TGTGCCAGCAGTTTAGAGCGGACCACAGATACGCAGTATTTT.

This sequence joins TRBV11-2 and TRBJ2-7; D gene ambiguous. Trimming stripped 4 bases from V and 0 bases from J, with 19 bases between. The CDR3 runs to 17 residues. Germline V gene data show CDR1 as SGHAT and CDR2 as FQNNGV. The CDR3 DNA follows: TGTGCCAGCAGCTCCGAACGCTCAGGTTTCTACTCCTACGAGCAGTACTTC. Protein sequence: CASSSERSGFYSYEQYF.

The chain is built from TRBV7-8 and TRBJ1-5; 9 nucleotides align to TRBD1. Trimming cost V 1 base and J 7 bases; bases outside gene matches: 2. Germline V CDR1 and CDR2: SGHVS, FQNEAQ. The CDR3 runs to 14 residues. This CDR3 is CASSLDRGRQPQHF. The CDR3 nucleotides are TGTGCCAGCAGCTTAGACAGGGGGCGGCAGCCCCAGCATTTT.

The V call is TRBV7-2, the J call TRBJ2-1, with 10 bases that match TRBD2. CDR3 length equals 15 residues. From germline, CDR1 is SGHTA and CDR2 FQGNSA. The V segment lost 5 bases and the J segment 4 bases; nucleotides outside the gene matches: 5. DNA for the CDR3: TGTGCCAGCAGCCCTCTAGCGGGAGAATACAATGAGCAGTTCTTC. This encodes CASSPLAGEYNEQFF.

The chain joins TRBV7-9 to TRBJ2-7, with 7 nucleotides matching TRBD2. The V gene's germline CDR1 is SEHNR and CDR2 FQNEAQ (reference sequence). The trim removed 5 bases at V and 1 base at J, leaving 8 bases unmatched. There are 15 residues in the CDR3. The CDR3 DNA reads as TGTGCCAGCAGCCCTGGGGGGGGAGGGTCCTACGAGCAGTACTTC. Translation: CASSPGGGGSYEQYF.